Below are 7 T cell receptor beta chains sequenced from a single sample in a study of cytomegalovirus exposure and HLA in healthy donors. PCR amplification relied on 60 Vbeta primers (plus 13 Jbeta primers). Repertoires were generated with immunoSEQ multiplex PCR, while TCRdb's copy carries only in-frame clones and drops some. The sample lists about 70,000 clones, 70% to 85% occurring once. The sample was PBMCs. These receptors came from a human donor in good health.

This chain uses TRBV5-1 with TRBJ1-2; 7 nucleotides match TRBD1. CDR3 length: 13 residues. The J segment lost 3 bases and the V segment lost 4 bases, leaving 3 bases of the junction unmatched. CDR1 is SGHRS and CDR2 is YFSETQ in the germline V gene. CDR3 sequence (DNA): TGCGCCAGCAGCCGGGACAGCCACTATGGCTACACCTTC. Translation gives CASSRDSHYGYTF.

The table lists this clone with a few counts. The CDR3 DNA sequence: TGTGCCAGCAGCGTGAGACTAGCGGGAGGGGTCGGGGAGCTGTTTTTT. Its translation is CASSVRLAGGVGELFF. The gene calls are TRBV9 and TRBJ2-2; 14 bases match TRBD2. This CDR3 has 16 amino acids. V shed 2 bases, J shed 7 bases, and the junction held 4 bases outside the gene matches. Germline CDR1 is SGDLS and CDR2 is YYNGEE.

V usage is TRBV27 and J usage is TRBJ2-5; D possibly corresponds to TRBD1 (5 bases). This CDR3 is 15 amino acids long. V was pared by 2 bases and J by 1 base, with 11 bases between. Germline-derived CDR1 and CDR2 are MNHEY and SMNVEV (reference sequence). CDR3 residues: CASSLSAGRQETQYF. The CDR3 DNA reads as TGTGCCAGCAGTTTAAGTGCAGGGCGCCAAGAGACCCAGTACTTC.

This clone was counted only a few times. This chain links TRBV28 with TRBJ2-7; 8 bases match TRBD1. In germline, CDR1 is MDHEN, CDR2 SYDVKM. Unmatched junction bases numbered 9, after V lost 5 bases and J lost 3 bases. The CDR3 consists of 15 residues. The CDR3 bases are TGTGCCAGCAGTCAGTGGGAACAGGGGGACTACGAGCAGTACTTC. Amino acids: CASSQWEQGDYEQYF.

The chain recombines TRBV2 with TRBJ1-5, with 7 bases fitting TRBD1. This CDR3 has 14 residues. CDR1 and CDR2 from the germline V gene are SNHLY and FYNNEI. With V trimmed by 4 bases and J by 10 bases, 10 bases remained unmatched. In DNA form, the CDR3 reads TGTGCCAGCAGTGTGAGGGGGCAGGGATGTCCCCAGCATTTT. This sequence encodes CASSVRGQGCPQHF.

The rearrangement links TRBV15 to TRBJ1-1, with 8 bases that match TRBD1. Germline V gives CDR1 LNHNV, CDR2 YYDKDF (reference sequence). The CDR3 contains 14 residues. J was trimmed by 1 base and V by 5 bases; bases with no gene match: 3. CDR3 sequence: CATSFGTGNTEAFF. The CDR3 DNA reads TGTGCCACCAGCTTTGGGACAGGGAACACTGAAGCTTTCTTT.

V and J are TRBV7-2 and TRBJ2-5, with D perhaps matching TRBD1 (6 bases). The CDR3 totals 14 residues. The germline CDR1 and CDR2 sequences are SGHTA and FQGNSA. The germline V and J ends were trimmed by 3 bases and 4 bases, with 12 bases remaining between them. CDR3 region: CASSFSTGLETQYF. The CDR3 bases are TGTGCCAGCAGCTTTTCAACAGGGTTAGAGACCCAGTACTTC.